These T cell receptor beta chains were read from a single sample in a study of tumor-infiltrating lymphocytes in localized non-small cell lung cancer. TCRdb keeps only in-frame clones here, not all; method: immunoSEQ multiplex PCR. Of approximately 10,000 clones in the sample, approximately 71% are singletons; the top ten hold about 5.8%. The source material was uninvolved lung tissue not adjacent to the tumor. The receptors come from a human donor with non-small cell lung cancer. Both conserved end residues are part of each CDR3. Fields, in order: J gene, D gene, clone size, V gene, CDR3 DNA, CDR3 protein. The D gene is left open where the match is weak. A row's size may be missing; if present it is once, few, many or a size class.

TRBJ2-5 . once TRBV7-3 TGTGCCAGCAGCCCATCCGGGTTTGAGACCCAGTACTTC CASSPSGFETQYF
TRBJ2-2 TRBD1 . TRBV13 TGTGCCAGCAGCACCCGTCGACAGGGTCGGAAATCCGGGGAGCTGTTTTTT CASSTRRQGRKSGELFF
TRBJ1-2 TRBD1 . TRBV7-9 TGTGCCAGCAGCTTAGGGGGAAGACAGGGAATTTCGGGCTACACCTTC CASSLGGRQGISGYTF
TRBJ2-5 TRBD1 . TRBV10-3 TGTGCCATCAGTGATAAGGATAAGGGACAGGGCGCGGAGACCCAGTACTTC CAISDKDKGQGAETQYF
TRBJ2-5 TRBD2 . TRBV19 TGTGCCAGTAGTATAGCTAGCGGGAGGCAGACCCAGTACTTC CASSIASGRQTQYF
TRBJ1-1 . . TRBV27 TGTGCCAGCAGTTTTTCCAGTGGGGGGGACACTGAAGCTTTCTTT CASSFSSGGDTEAFF
TRBJ2-5 . few TRBV7-9 TGTGCCAGCAGCTTATTAAACGGGGCACGGGAGACCCAGTACTTC CASSLLNGARETQYF
TRBJ1-2 . . TRBV29-1 TGCAGCGTTGAAGTAGGGGTCTATGGCTACACCTTC CSVEVGVYGYTF
TRBJ2-2 TRBD2 . TRBV5-1 TGCGCCAGCAGCCTACGGACTAGCGGGAGAGAATACACCGGGGAGCTGTTTTTT CASSLRTSGREYTGELFF
TRBJ2-7 . . TRBV14 TGTGCCAGCAGCCAAGATGCCAGCCGAGCCTACGAGCAGTACTTC CASSQDASRAYEQYF
TRBJ2-1 TRBD2 few TRBV5-5 TGTGCCAGCAGCTTGGGACTAGCGGGCACTCTCTACAATGAGCAGTTCTTC CASSLGLAGTLYNEQFF